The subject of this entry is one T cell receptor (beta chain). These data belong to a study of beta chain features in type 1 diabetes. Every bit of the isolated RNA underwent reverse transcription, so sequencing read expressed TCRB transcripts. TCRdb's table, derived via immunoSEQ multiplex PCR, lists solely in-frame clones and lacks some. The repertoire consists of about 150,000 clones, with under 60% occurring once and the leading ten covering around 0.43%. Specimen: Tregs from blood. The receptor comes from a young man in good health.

The CDR3 DNA reads TGTGCCAGCAGCGCGCGCGGGAGAGCGTACAATGAGCAGTTCTTC. Protein: CASSARGRAYNEQFF. V and J are TRBV9 and TRBJ2-1, with 7 bases matching TRBD2. The CDR3 spans 15 residues. V was pared by 3 bases and J by 4 bases, with 7 bases of the junction left unmatched. In germline, CDR1 is SGDLS, CDR2 YYNGEE.